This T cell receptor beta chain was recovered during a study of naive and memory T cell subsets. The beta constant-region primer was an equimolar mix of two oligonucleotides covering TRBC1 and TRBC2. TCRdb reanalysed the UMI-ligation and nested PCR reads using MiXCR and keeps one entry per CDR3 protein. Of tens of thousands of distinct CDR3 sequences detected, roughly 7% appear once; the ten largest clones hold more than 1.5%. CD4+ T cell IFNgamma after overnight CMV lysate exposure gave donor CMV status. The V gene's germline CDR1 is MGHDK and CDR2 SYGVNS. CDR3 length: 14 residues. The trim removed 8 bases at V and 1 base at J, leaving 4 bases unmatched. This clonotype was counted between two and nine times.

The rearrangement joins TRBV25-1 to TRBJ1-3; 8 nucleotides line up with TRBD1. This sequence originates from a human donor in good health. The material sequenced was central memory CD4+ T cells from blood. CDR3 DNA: TGTGCCAGCTCCGGGACAGGATCTGGAAACACCATATATTTT. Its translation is CASSGTGSGNTIYF.